A single sample is the source of the 6 T cell receptor beta chains below, sequenced in a study of identical twins. TCRdb reanalysed the 5' RACE reads using MiXCR and keeps one entry per CDR3 protein. The table lists around 250,000 distinct CDR3 sequences, approximately 5.9% of them singletons, with roughly 15% in the top ten. The same sample was also studied in work on T cells expressing NK-cell markers.

What was sequenced was CD8+ T cells sorted from blood. Receptor source: a woman under 30 in good health.

This clonotype was detected many times. J is TRBJ2-5 and V is TRBV27; D gene ambiguous. This CDR3 is built from 11 residues. Germline V gives CDR1 MNHEY, CDR2 SMNVEV (reference sequence). Trimming left V 8 bases short and J 4 bases short, with 8 bases between. The CDR3 loop is CASWLGETQYF. The CDR3, as DNA: TGTGCCAGCTGGCTCGGAGAGACCCAGTACTTC.

This clonotype was seen many times. The rearrangement uses TRBV5-1 and TRBJ2-2; unclear D gene. Per the germline V gene, CDR1 is SGHRS and CDR2 is YFSETQ. V was trimmed by 8 bases and J by 7 bases, leaving 12 bases between them. CDR3 length equals 12 residues. The DNA of the CDR3 is TGCGCCAGTGGCCGGTCCGACGGGGAGCTGTTTTTT. Protein: CASGRSDGELFF.

This clonotype was observed a few times. The rearrangement links TRBV7-8 to TRBJ1-1, with D unresolved. Germline values: CDR1 SGHVS, CDR2 FQNEAQ. V was pared by 7 bases and J by 3 bases, with 15 bases between. The CDR3 sequence is 14 residues long. The CDR3 here is CASTPRAAHTEAFF. CDR3 DNA: TGTGCCAGCACCCCCCGGGCCGCGCACACTGAAGCTTTCTTT.

This clonotype has a handful of counts. This sequence joins TRBV7-2 and TRBJ2-3; TRBD2 agrees at 14 bases. This CDR3 has 17 amino acids. V shed 5 bases and J 2 bases; nucleotides not matched to a gene: 6. Germline values: CDR1 SGHTA, CDR2 FQGNSA. This CDR3 reads CASSEGGLAGVTDTQYF. CDR3 DNA sequence: TGTGCCAGCAGCGAAGGGGGACTAGCGGGAGTCACAGATACGCAGTATTTT.

This clonotype was seen repeatedly, ten times or more. V is TRBV6-1 and J is TRBJ2-1; 7 bases line up with TRBD1. Germline CDR1 MNHNS, CDR2 SASEGT. Losses at the gene ends were 6 bases for V and 6 bases for J; bases not matched to a gene: 8. This CDR3 is 14 amino acids long. CDR3: CASRLQGSSNEQFF. The DNA of the CDR3 is TGTGCCAGCAGACTACAGGGGTCCAGCAATGAGCAGTTCTTC.

This clonotype was found a few times. This chain uses TRBV6-1 with TRBJ2-5; 12 bases are a match to TRBD2. V shed 8 bases and J 4 bases; nucleotides not matched to a gene: 5. Germline lookup yields CDR1 MNHNS and CDR2 SASEGT. This CDR3 is built from 14 residues. The CDR3 bases are TGTGCCAGCGTCCGGACTAGCGGGATAGAGACCCAGTACTTC. Amino acid sequence: CASVRTSGIETQYF.